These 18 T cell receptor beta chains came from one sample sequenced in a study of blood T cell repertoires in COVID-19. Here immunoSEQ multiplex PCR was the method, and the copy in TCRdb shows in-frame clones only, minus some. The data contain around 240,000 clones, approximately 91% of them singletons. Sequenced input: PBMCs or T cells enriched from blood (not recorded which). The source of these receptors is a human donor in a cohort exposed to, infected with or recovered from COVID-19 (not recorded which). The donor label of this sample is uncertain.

CDR3 region: CAWSPTGGVQPQHF. CDR3 in DNA: TGTGCCTGGAGCCCGACAGGGGGCGTGCAGCCCCAGCATTTT. The chain is built from TRBV30 and TRBJ1-5; 10 positions match TRBD1. The CDR3 runs 14 residues. Germline-derived CDR1 and CDR2 are GTSNPN and SVGIG (reference sequence). The junction had 6 bases not matched to a gene; V was cut back by 3 bases and J by 7 bases. Complete variable domain (other parts from reference TRBV30 and TRBJ1-5): SQTIHQWPATLVQPVGSPLSLECTVEGTSNPNLYWYRQAAGRGLQLLFYSVGIGQISSEVPQNLSASRPQDRQFILSSKKLLLSDSGFYLCAWSPTGGVQPQHFGDGTRLSIL.

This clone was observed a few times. In nucleotides, the CDR3 is TGTGCCTGGAGTCAGGGGAATGCAGCTTTCTTT. Encoded protein: CAWSQGNAAFF. This sequence joins TRBV30 and TRBJ1-1; a weak D match, TRBD1 (6 bases). In germline, CDR1 is GTSNPN, CDR2 SVGIG (reference sequence). V was trimmed by 2 bases and J by 10 bases, leaving 11 bases between them. CDR3 length equals 11 residues.

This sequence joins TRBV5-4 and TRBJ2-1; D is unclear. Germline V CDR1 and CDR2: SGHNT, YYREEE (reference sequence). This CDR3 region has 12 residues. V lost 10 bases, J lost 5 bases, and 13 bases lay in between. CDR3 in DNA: TGTGCCGCATCCCAGGCTAACAATGAGCAGTTCTTC. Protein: CAASQANNEQFF.

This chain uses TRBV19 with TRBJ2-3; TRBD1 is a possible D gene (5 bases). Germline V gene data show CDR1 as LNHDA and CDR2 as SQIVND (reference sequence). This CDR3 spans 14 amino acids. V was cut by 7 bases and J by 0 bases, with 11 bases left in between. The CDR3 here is CASNRQLSTDTQYF. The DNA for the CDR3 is TGTGCCAGTAATCGACAGCTAAGCACAGATACGCAGTATTTT.

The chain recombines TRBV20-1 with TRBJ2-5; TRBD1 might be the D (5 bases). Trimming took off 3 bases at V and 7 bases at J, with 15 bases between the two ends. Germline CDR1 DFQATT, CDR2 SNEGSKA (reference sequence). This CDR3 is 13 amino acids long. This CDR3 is CSASQTLQGTQYF. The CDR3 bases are TGCAGTGCTAGTCAGACCCTGCAGGGGACCCAGTACTTC.

This CDR3 is CASSPTGGPGELFF. The CDR3 region has the DNA TGTGCCAGCTCACCGACGGGGGGCCCCGGGGAGCTGTTTTTT. The chain links TRBV18 to TRBJ2-2, with D tentatively TRBD2 (7 bases). The CDR3 is 14 residues long. Trimming stripped 3 bases from V and 6 bases from J, with 11 bases between. CDR1 and CDR2 from the germline V gene are KGHSH and LQKENI. Supplemented by reference TRBV18 and TRBJ2-2, the full variable domain reads NAGVMQNPRHLVRRRGQEARLRCSPMKGHSHVYWYRQLPEEGLKFMVYLQKENIIDESGMPKERFSAEFPKEGPSILRIQQVVRGDSAAYFCASSPTGGPGELFFGEGSRLTVL.

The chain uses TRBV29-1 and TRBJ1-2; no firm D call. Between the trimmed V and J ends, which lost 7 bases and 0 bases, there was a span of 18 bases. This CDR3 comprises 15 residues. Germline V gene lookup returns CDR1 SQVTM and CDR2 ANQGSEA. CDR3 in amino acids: CSATGGPGANYGYTF. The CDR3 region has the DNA TGCAGCGCCACCGGAGGACCGGGAGCTAACTATGGCTACACCTTC.

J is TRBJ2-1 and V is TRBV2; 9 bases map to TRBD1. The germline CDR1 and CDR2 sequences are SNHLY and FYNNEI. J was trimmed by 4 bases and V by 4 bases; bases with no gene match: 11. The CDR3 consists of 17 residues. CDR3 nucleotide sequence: TGTGCCAGCAGTGGAGGAGGGACAGGGAGGAGGTACAATGAGCAGTTCTTC. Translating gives CASSGGGTGRRYNEQFF. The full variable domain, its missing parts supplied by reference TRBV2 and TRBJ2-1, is EPEVTQTPSHQVTQMGQEVILRCVPISNHLYFYWYRQILGQKVEFLVSFYNNEISEKSEIFDDQFSVERPDGSNFTLKIRSTKLEDSAMYFCASSGGGTGRRYNEQFFGPGTRLTVL.

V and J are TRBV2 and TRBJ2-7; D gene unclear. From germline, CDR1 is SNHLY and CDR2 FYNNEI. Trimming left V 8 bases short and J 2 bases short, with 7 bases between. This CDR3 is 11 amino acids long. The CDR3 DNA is TGTGCCAGCCGTATTGCCTACGAGCAGTACTTC. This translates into CASRIAYEQYF.

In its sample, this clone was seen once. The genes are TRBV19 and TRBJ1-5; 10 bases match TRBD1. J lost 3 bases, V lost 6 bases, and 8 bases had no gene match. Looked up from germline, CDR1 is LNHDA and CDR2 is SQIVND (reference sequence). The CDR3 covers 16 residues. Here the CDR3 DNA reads TGTGCCAGTAGGAACGACAGGGGGCCCCTCAATCAGCCCCAGCATTTT. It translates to CASRNDRGPLNQPQHF.

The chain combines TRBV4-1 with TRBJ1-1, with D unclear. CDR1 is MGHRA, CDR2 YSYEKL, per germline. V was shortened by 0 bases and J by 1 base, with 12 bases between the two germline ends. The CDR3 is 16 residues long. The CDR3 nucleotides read TGCGCCAGCAGCCAAGAATCTGCCCCGAGGAACACTGAAGCTTTCTTT. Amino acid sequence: CASSQESAPRNTEAFF.

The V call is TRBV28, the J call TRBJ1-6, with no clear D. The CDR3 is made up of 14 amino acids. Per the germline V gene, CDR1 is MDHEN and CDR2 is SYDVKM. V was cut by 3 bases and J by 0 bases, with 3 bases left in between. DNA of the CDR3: TGTGCCAGCAGTTTGGCCTCCTATAATTCACCCCTCCACTTT. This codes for CASSLASYNSPLHF. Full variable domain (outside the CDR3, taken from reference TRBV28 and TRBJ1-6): DVKVTQSSRYLVKRTGEKVFLECVQDMDHENMFWYRQDPGLGLRLIYFSYDVKMKEKGDIPEGYSVSREKKERFSLILESASTNQTSMYLCASSLASYNSPLHFGNGTRLTVT.

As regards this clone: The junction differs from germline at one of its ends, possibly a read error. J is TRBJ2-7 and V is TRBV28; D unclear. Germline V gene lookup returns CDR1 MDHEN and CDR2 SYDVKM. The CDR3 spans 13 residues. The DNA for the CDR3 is TGTGCCAGCAGTCTAGGTTTCTCCAACGAGCAGTACTTC. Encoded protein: CASSLGFSNEQYF.

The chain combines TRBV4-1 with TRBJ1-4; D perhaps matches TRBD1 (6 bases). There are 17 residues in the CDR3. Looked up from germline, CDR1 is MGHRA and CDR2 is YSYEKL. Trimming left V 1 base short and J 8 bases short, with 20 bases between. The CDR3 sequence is CASSQGRFSGAGEKLFF. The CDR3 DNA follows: TGCGCCAGCAGCCAAGGGAGGTTTTCAGGGGCAGGGGAAAAACTGTTTTTT.

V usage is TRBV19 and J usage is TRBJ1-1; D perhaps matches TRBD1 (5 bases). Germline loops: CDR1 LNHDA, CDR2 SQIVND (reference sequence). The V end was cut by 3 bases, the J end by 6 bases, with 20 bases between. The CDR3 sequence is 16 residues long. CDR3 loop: CASSIPDTSGGAEAFF. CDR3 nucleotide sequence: TGTGCCAGTAGTATCCCCGATACATCGGGAGGGGCTGAAGCTTTCTTT.

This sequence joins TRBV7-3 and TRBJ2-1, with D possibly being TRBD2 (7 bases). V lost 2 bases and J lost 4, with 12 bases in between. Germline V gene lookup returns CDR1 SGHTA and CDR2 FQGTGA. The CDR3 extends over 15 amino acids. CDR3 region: CASSLAGASYNEQFF. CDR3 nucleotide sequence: TGTGCCAGCAGCTTAGCGGGGGCCTCTTACAATGAGCAGTTCTTC.

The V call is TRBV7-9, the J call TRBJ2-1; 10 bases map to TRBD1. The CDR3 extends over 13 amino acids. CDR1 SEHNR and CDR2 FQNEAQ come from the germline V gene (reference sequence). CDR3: CASSGQGFDEQFF. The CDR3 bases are TGTGCGAGCTCGGGACAGGGGTTCGATGAGCAGTTCTTC.

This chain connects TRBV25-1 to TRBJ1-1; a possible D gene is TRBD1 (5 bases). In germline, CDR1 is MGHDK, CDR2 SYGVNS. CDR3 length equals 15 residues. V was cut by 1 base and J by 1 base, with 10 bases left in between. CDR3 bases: TGTGCCAGCAGTGAATCCGACAGACCGAACACTGAAGCTTTCTTT. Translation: CASSESDRPNTEAFF.